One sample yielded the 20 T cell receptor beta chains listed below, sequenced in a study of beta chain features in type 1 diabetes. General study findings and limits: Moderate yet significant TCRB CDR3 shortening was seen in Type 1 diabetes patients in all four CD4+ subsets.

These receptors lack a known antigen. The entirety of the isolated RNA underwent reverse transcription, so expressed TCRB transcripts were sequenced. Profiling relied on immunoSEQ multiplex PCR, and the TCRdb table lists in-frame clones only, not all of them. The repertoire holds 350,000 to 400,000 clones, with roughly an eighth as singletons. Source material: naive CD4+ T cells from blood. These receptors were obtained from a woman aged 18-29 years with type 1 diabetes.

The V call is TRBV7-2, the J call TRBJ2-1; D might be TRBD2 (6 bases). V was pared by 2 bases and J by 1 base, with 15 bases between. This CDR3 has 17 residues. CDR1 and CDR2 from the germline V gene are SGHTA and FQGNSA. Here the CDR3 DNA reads TGTGCCAGCAGCTTATCCCCCTCTAGCGTGTCCTACAATGAGCAGTTCTTC. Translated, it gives CASSLSPSSVSYNEQFF. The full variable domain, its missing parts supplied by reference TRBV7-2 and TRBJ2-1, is GAGVSQSPSNKVTEKGKDVELRCDPISGHTALYWYRQSLGQGLEFLIYFQGNSAPDKSGLPSDRFSAERTGGSVSTLTIQRTQQEDSAVYLCASSLSPSSVSYNEQFFGPGTRLTVL.

CDR3 nucleotide sequence: TGTGCCAGCAGCCCCGCGACAGGGGGGGTCTACGAGCAGTACTTC. Protein: CASSPATGGVYEQYF. The chain joins TRBV28 to TRBJ2-7; TRBD1 matches at 9 bases. J gave up 3 bases and V 6 bases, and 9 bases lay outside the gene matches. Germline V gene sequence: CDR1 MDHEN, CDR2 SYDVKM. The CDR3 is 15 residues long.

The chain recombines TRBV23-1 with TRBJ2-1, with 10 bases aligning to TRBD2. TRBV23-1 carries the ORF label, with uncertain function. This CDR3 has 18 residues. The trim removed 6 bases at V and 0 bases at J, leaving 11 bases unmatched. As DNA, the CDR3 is TGCGCCAGCAGCGAGCGGGAGGGCCACGTACCCTCCTACAATGAGCAGTTCTTC. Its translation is CASSEREGHVPSYNEQFF.

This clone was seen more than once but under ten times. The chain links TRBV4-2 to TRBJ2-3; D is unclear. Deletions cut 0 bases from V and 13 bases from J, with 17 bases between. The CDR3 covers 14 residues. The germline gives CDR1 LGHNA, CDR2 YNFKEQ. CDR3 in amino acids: CASSQEQKEQKEYF. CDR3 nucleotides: TGTGCCAGCAGCCAAGAGCAGAAGGAGCAAAAAGAGTATTTT.

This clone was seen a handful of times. CDR3 DNA: TGTGCCACCAGCAGGGACTTTCGCGAGCAGTACTTC. Translated: CATSRDFREQYF. The rearrangement links TRBV15 to TRBJ2-7, with D tentatively TRBD2 (5 bases). The CDR3 runs to 12 residues. The V end was cut by 3 bases, the J end by 6 bases, with 9 bases between. Germline CDR1 and CDR2: LNHNV and YYDKDF (reference sequence).

In DNA form, the CDR3 reads TGTGCCAGCAGCGTGGTGGCAGTTAACACTGAAGCTTTCTTT. Its protein is CASSVVAVNTEAFF. The rearrangement uses TRBV9 and TRBJ1-1, with D uncertain. CDR1 SGDLS and CDR2 YYNGEE come from the germline V gene. The V and J ends lost 2 bases and 2 bases respectively, with 10 bases between them. CDR3 length equals 14 residues.

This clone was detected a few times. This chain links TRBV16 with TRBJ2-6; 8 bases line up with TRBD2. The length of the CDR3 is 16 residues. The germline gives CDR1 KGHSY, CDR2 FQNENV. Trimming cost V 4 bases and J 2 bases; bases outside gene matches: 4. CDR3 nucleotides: TGTGCCAGCAGCCCTACGCGGGGGGCTGGGGCCAACGTCCTGACTTTC. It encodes CASSPTRGAGANVLTF.

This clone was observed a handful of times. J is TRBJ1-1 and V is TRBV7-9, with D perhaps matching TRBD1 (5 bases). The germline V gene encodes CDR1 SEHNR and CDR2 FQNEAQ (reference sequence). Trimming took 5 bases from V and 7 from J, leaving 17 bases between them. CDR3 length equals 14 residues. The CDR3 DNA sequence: TGTGCCAGCAGCCCACGGAAGCAGGGACTTGAAGCTTTCTTT. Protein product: CASSPRKQGLEAFF.

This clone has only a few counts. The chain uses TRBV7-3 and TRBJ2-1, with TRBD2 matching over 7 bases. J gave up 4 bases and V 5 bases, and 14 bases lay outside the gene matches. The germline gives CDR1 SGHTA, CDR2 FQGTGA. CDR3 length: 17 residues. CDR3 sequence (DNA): TGTGCCAGCAGCCCGTACCCTGGCGGGAGTACTTACAATGAGCAGTTCTTC. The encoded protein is CASSPYPGGSTYNEQFF.

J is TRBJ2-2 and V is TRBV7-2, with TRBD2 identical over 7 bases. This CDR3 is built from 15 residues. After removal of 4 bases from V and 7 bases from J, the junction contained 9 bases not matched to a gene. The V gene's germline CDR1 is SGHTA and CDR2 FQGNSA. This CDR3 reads CASSWGGGKVGELFF. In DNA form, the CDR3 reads TGTGCCAGCAGCTGGGGGGGTGGTAAGGTCGGGGAGCTGTTTTTT. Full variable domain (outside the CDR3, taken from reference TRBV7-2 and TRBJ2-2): GAGVSQSPSNKVTEKGKDVELRCDPISGHTALYWYRQSLGQGLEFLIYFQGNSAPDKSGLPSDRFSAERTGGSVSTLTIQRTQQEDSAVYLCASSWGGGKVGELFFGEGSRLTVL.

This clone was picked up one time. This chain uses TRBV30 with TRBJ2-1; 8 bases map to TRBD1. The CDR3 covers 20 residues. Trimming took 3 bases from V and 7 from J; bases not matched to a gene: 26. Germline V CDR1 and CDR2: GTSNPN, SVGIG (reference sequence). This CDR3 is CAWRPGQAGPGPRKWNEQFF. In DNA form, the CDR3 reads TGTGCCTGGAGGCCGGGACAGGCTGGCCCCGGCCCCCGGAAGTGGAATGAGCAGTTCTTC.

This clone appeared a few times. The CDR3 loop is CASSSPGGPETQYF. CDR3 DNA sequence: TGTGCCAGCAGCTCTCCCGGGGGGCCAGAGACCCAGTACTTC. This chain uses TRBV5-4 with TRBJ2-5, with D possibly matching TRBD2 (7 bases). Germline V lookup: CDR1 SGHNT, CDR2 YYREEE (reference sequence). This CDR3 spans 14 amino acids. Trimming stripped 3 bases from V and 4 bases from J, with 13 bases between.

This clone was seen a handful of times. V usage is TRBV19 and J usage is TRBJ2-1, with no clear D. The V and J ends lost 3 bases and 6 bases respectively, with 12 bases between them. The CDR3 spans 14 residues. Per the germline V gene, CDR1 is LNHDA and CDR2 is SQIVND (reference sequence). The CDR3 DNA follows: TGTGCCAGTAGTATGGGTCGCGGAGTCAATGAGCAGTTCTTC. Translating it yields CASSMGRGVNEQFF. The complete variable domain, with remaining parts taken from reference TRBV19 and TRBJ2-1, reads DGGITQSPKYLFRKEGQNVTLSCEQNLNHDAMYWYRQDPGQGLRLIYYSQIVNDFQKGDIAEGYSVSREKKESFPLTVTSAQKNPTAFYLCASSMGRGVNEQFFGPGTRLTVL.

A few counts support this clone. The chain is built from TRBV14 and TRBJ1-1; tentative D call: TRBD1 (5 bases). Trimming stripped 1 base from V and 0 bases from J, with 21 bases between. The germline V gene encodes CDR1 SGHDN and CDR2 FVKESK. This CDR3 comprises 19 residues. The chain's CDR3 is CASSQVERPRDSVNTEAFF. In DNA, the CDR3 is TGTGCCAGCAGCCAAGTGGAGAGGCCACGCGACAGCGTGAACACTGAAGCTTTCTTT.

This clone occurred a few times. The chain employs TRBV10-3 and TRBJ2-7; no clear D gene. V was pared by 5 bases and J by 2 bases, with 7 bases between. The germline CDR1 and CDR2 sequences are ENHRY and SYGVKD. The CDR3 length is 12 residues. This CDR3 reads CAISSPAYEQYF. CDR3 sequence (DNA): TGTGCCATCAGTTCTCCTGCCTACGAGCAGTACTTC.

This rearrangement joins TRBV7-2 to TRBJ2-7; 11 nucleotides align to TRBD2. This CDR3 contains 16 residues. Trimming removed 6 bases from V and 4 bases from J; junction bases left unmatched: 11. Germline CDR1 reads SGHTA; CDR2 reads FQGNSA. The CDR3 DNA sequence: TGTGCCAGCAGTAAATACACTAGCGGGAGTGGGTACGAGCAGTACTTC. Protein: CASSKYTSGSGYEQYF.

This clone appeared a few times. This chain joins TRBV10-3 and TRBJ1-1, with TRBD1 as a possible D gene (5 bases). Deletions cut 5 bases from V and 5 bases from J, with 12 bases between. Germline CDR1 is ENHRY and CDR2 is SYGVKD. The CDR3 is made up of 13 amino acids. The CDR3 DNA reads TGTGCCATCAGTTCGGGGGAGGTGACTGAAGCTTTCTTT. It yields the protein CAISSGEVTEAFF.

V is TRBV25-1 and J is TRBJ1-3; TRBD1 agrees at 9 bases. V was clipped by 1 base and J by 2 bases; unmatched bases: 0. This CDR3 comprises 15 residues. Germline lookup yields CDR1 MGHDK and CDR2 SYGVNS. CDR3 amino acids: CASSEWTGAGNTIYF. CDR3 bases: TGTGCCAGCAGTGAATGGACAGGGGCTGGAAACACCATATATTTT.

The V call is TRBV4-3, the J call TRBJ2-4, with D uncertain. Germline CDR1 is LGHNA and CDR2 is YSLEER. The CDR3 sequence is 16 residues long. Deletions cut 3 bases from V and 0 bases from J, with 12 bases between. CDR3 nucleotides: TGCGCCAGCAGCCACGAACCTAAAGTAGCCAAAAACATTCAGTACTTC. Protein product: CASSHEPKVAKNIQYF.

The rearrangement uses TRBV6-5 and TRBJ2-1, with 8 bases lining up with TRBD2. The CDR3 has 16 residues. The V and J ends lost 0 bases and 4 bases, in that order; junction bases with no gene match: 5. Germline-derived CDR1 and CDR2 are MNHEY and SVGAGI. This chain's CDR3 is CASSYSIGREYNEQFF. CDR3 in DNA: TGTGCCAGCAGTTACTCGATCGGGAGGGAGTACAATGAGCAGTTCTTC.